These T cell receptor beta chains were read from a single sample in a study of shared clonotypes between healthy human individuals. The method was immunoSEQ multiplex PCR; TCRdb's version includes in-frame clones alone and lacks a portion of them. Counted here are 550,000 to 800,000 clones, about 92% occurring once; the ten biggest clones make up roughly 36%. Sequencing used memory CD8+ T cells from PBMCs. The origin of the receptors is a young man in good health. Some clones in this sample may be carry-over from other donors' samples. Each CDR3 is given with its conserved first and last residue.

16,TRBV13,CASSLATLGGPYEQYF
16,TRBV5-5,CASSRWDRDLSNTIYF
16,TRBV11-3,CASIHDPGTHTDTQYF
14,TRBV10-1,CASSPAGHSYEQYF
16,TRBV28,CASSFEGTVPNTEAFF
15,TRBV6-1,CASSEVGGQVLGYTF
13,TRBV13,CASSLRLEETQYF
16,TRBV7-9,CASSPRSGTSEDEQYF
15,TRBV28,CASSFFSGSTDTQYF
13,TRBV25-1,CASSGDRFDIQYF
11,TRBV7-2,CASSSGREQYF
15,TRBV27,CASSWTASGANVLTF
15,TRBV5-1,CASSDRDIPYNEQFF
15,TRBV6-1,CASSEYRGSGQPQHF
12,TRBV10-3,CAISDPANEQFF
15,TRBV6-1,CASSEGAGPYNEQFF
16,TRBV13,CASSSTRDRVFYGYTF
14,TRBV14,CASSQDWTANEQFF
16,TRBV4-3,CASSQKGVSSYNEQFF
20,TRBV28,CASSLSFGQGGRIGNQPQHF
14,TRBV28,CASKIQGTSYEQYF
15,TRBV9,CASSVGLADQETQYF
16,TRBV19,CASSPDREGVNTEAFF
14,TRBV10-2,CASSEGTGSYEQYF
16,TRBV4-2,CASSQDEGLIYNEQFF
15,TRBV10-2,CASRTTSGSLYEQYF
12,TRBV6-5,CASSPGGGEQYF
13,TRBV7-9,CASRQGLSYGYTF
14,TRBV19,CASSILGGNQPQHF
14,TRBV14,CASSQDKPFGKLFF
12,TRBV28,CASSQDSYEQYF
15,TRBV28,CAAALGGYNKNIQYF
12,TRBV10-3,CAIEGTNYGYTF
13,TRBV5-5,CASSDDLSKVSFF
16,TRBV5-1,CASSSEGRGVENTQYF
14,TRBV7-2,CASSQREGPHEQYF
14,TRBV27,CASSFLLVPGELFF
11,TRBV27,CASMGGTEAFF
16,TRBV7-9,CASSLGGGRAENEQFF
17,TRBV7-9,CASSLGWTNRNTGELFF
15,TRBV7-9,CASSLSRSPNEKLFF